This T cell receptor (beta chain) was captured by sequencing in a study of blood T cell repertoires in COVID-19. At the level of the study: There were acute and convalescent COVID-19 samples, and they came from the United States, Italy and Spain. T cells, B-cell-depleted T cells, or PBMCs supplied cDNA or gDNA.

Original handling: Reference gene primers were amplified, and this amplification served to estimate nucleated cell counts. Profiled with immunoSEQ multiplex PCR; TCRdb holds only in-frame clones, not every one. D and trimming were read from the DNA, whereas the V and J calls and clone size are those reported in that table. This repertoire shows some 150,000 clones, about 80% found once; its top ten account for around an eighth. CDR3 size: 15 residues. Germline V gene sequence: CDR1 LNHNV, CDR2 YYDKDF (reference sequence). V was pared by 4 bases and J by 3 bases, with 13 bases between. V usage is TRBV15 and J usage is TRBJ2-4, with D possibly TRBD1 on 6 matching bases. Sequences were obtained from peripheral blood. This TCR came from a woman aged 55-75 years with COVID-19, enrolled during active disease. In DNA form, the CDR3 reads TGTGCCACCAGCACTGGCGCAGGGGACAAAAACATTCAGTACTTC. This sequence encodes CATSTGAGDKNIQYF. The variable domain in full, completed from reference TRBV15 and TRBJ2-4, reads DAMVIQNPRYQVTQFGKPVTLSCSQTLNHNVMYWYQQKSSQAPKLLFHYYDKDFNNEADTPDNFQSRRPNTSFCFLDIRSPGLGDTAMYLCATSTGAGDKNIQYFGAGTRLSVL.